Listed below are T cell receptor beta chains from one sample, sequenced in a study of chemoradiotherapy in HPV16-positive cancers. Using immunoSEQ multiplex PCR, the repertoire was profiled, and TCRdb retains in-frame clones only, with some absent. Among about 32,000 clones, more than 70% were seen once, and the ten largest hold approximately 5%. This specimen consisted of blood, obtained from a patient who underwent chemoradiotherapy. All receptors derive from a human donor with HPV-associated anogenital cancer. Each CDR3 is given with its conserved first and last residue. Each record gives: V gene, J gene, clone size, D gene, CDR3 protein, CDR3 DNA. A D gene is named only where the DNA matches it firmly. Size is stated for part of the rows, as once, few or many counts, or as a class when the clone is expanded.

>TRBV15|TRBJ2-1|-|-
CATSRGRGGSYNEQFF
TGTGCCACCAGCAGAGGGAGAGGGGGCTCCTACAATGAGCAGTTCTTC
>TRBV6-1|TRBJ2-5|once|TRBD2
CAATSGRLETQYF
TGTGCCGCTACTAGCGGGCGGTTAGAGACCCAGTACTTC
>TRBV5-1|TRBJ2-3|-|-
CASSLVADTQYF
TGCGCCAGCAGCTTGGTGGCAGATACGCAGTATTTT
>TRBV29-1|TRBJ2-1|-|-
CSVLQGGGNEQFF
TGCAGCGTCCTACAGGGTGGAGGGAATGAGCAGTTCTTC
>TRBV7-6|TRBJ2-1|-|TRBD2
CASSLALAAYNEQFF
TGTGCCAGCAGCTTAGCTCTAGCGGCGTACAATGAGCAGTTCTTC
>TRBV28|TRBJ2-1|-|-
CASSRLLDNNEQFF
TGTGCCAGCAGCCGCTTATTGGACAACAATGAGCAGTTCTTC
>TRBV19|TRBJ1-5|-|TRBD1
CASKDRGNQPQHF
TGTGCCAGTAAGGACAGGGGTAATCAGCCCCAGCATTTT
>TRBV4-1|TRBJ2-3|-|-
CASSRTATSTDTQYF
TGCGCCAGCAGCCGGACGGCAACTAGCACAGATACGCAGTATTTT
>TRBV18|TRBJ2-1|-|-
CASSPQSGNNEQFF
TGTGCTAGCTCACCACAGAGCGGAAACAATGAGCAGTTCTTC
>TRBV5-1|TRBJ2-3|-|TRBD1
CASSLGQGADTQYF
TGCGCCAGCAGCTTAGGACAGGGGGCAGATACGCAGTATTTT
>TRBV5-1|TRBJ1-2|-|-
CASSLEGGQHYSTF
TGCGCCAGCAGCTTGGAAGGCGGACAGCACTACTCTACCTTC
>TRBV2|TRBJ1-4|-|-
CASSEASGPLNEKLFF
TGTGCCAGCAGTGAAGCGTCGGGACCGCTAAATGAAAAACTGTTTTTT
>TRBV10-2|TRBJ2-1|-|TRBD2
CASSEWEGLAGGHNEQFF
TGCGCCAGCAGTGAGTGGGAAGGTTTAGCGGGGGGTCACAATGAGCAGTTCTTC
>TRBV6-1|TRBJ1-2|-|-
CASSEASGGNGYTF
TGTGCCAGCAGTGAAGCCTCGGGCGGTAATGGCTACACCTTC
>TRBV27|TRBJ1-2|-|-
CASSLKGIGYTF
TGTGCCAGCAGTTTAAAGGGAATCGGCTACACCTTC
>TRBV6-4|TRBJ1-2|-|-
CASSVSRLYGYTF
TGTGCCAGCAGTGTGTCCAGACTCTATGGCTACACCTTC
>TRBV2|TRBJ2-5|-|TRBD2
CASSGAGLAVQETQYF
TGTGCCAGCAGTGGAGCGGGACTAGCGGTCCAAGAGACCCAGTACTTC
>TRBV7-9|TRBJ2-1|-|TRBD2
CASRASGGSYNEQFF
TGTGCCAGCAGAGCATCGGGGGGGTCCTACAATGAGCAGTTCTTC
>TRBV18|TRBJ1-5|-|TRBD1
CASSPQGASNQPQHF
TGTGCCAGCTCACCACAGGGGGCTAGCAATCAGCCCCAGCATTTT
>TRBV19|TRBJ2-1|-|-
CASSWQHNEQFF
TGTGCCAGTAGTTGGCAACACAATGAGCAGTTCTTC
>TRBV29-1|TRBJ2-5|-|-
CSVPKGAETQYF
TGCAGCGTCCCGAAGGGTGCAGAGACCCAGTACTTC
>TRBV30|TRBJ1-6|few|-
CAWSVLGPLHF
TGTGCCTGGAGTGTACTGGGACCCCTCCACTTT
>TRBV6-4|TRBJ1-3|once|-
CASSTPGTAGNTIYF
TGTGCCAGCAGTACTCCGGGTACAGCTGGAAACACCATATATTTT
>TRBV6-1|TRBJ1-1|-|-
CASSVGNTEAFF
TGTGCCAGCAGTGTCGGGAACACTGAAGCTTTCTTT
>TRBV10-1|TRBJ1-2|-|-
CASSGGREKRERSYGYTF
TGCGCCAGCAGCGGGGGTAGGGAAAAAAGGGAGAGGTCCTATGGCTACACCTTC
>TRBV5-6|TRBJ1-2|-|-
CASSLDPRDGCTF
TGTGCCAGCAGCTTGGACCCGAGGGATGGCTGCACCTTC
>TRBV14|TRBJ1-4|-|-
CASSQEGQSATNEKLFF
TGTGCCAGCAGCCAAGAGGGTCAGTCAGCAACTAATGAAAAACTGTTTTTT
>TRBV7-9|TRBJ2-7|-|TRBD1
CASSRGRDRVNEQYF
TGTGCCAGCAGCCGAGGGCGGGACAGGGTGAACGAGCAGTACTTC
>TRBV7-4|TRBJ2-7|-|TRBD2
CASSWGWGLVSHEQYF
TGTGCCAGCAGCTGGGGGTGGGGACTAGTGAGCCACGAGCAGTACTTC
>TRBV25-1|TRBJ2-6|-|TRBD2
CASLTSGGTSGANVLTF
TGTGCCAGCTTGACTAGCGGGGGGACATCTGGGGCCAACGTCCTGACTTTC
>TRBV2|TRBJ1-4|-|-
CASRTANEKLFF
TGTGCCAGCAGGACAGCTAATGAAAAACTGTTTTTT
>TRBV11-3|TRBJ2-1|once|-
CASSLSSASYNEQFF
TGTGCCAGCAGCTTAAGCTCTGCCTCTTACAATGAGCAGTTCTTC
>TRBV11-2|TRBJ2-7|-|TRBD2
CASSLVFSGMNEQYF
TGTGCCAGCAGCTTAGTATTTAGCGGGATGAACGAGCAGTACTTC
>TRBV2|TRBJ2-1|-|TRBD1
CASSSQGGRDNEQFF
TGTGCCAGCAGCTCACAGGGGGGACGGGACAATGAGCAGTTCTTC
>TRBV9|TRBJ2-5|-|-
CASSVVGQQETQYF
TGTGCCAGCAGCGTAGTCGGACAGCAAGAGACCCAGTACTTC
>TRBV10-2|TRBJ1-3|-|-
CASSDPRTIRNTIYF
TGCGCCAGCAGTGACCCCCGGACAATTAGAAACACCATATATTTT
>TRBV20-1|TRBJ2-5|-|-
CSASKETQYF
TGCAGTGCTAGTAAAGAGACCCAGTACTTC
>TRBV5-5|TRBJ2-7|-|-
CASSWGGQPYEQYF
TGTGCCAGCAGCTGGGGGGGACAGCCCTACGAGCAGTACTTC
>TRBV5-1|TRBJ1-4|-|TRBD1
CASSWGQYATNEKLFF
TGCGCCAGCAGCTGGGGACAGTACGCAACTAATGAAAAACTGTTTTTT
>TRBV14|TRBJ1-1|once|-
CASSQDYGYTEAFF
TGTGCCAGCAGCCAAGATTACGGTTACACTGAAGCTTTCTTT
>TRBV21-1|TRBJ1-4|few|-
CASSTRNPTHFATNEKLFF
TGTGCCAGCAGCACTCGGAATCCGACGCACTTTGCAACTAATGAAAAACTGTTTTTT
>TRBV5-6|TRBJ1-1|once|-
CASSQLQGVVTEAFF
TGTGCCAGCAGCCAACTACAGGGTGTAGTCACTGAAGCTTTCTTT
>TRBV5-1|TRBJ1-1|-|-
CASSVDSPWNTEAFF
TGCGCCAGCAGCGTTGACAGCCCCTGGAACACTGAAGCTTTCTTT
>TRBV2|TRBJ1-5|-|-
CASRIGQRGAQHF
TGTGCCAGCAGGATCGGCCAAAGGGGGGCCCAGCATTTT
>TRBV11-3|TRBJ2-3|-|TRBD2
CASSGTLRLAEMSTDTQYF
TGTGCCAGCAGCGGGACTTTGAGACTAGCGGAGATGAGCACAGATACGCAGTATTTT
>TRBV4-2|TRBJ1-6|-|-
CASSATDITPLHF
TGTGCCAGCAGCGCGACAGATATTACACCCCTCCACTTT
>TRBV19|TRBJ1-5|-|-
CASSIVTSNQPQHF
TGTGCCAGTAGTATAGTGACTAGCAATCAGCCCCAGCATTTT
>TRBV7-8|TRBJ1-1|once|-
CASSLRRGLEAFF
TGTGCCAGCAGCTTAAGGAGAGGGCTAGAAGCTTTCTTT
>TRBV5-3|TRBJ1-2|-|TRBD1
CARSGTVNYGYTF
TGTGCCAGAAGTGGGACAGTGAACTATGGCTACACCTTC
>TRBV5-1|TRBJ1-1|-|TRBD1
CASSSRRDSNPTNTEAFF
TGCGCCAGCAGCTCGAGGAGGGACAGCAATCCGACGAACACTGAAGCTTTCTTT
>TRBV28|TRBJ2-3|-|TRBD2
CASSPGVGAGGGDTQYF
TGTGCCAGCAGCCCCGGGGTAGGGGCGGGAGGAGGAGATACGCAGTATTTT
>TRBV29-1|TRBJ2-3|-|-
CSVTRGATDTQYF
TGCAGCGTGACTCGGGGGGCAACAGATACGCAGTATTTT
>TRBV19|TRBJ2-3|-|-
CASSKMGTDTQYF
TGTGCCAGTTCCAAGATGGGCACAGATACGCAGTATTTT
>TRBV4-2|TRBJ2-2|-|-
CASSQDNGAPPADTGELFF
TGTGCCAGCAGCCAAGATAATGGGGCACCTCCTGCGGACACCGGGGAGCTGTTTTTT
>TRBV7-9|TRBJ2-7|-|-
CASSPKTGVSYEQYF
TGTGCCAGCAGCCCGAAGACAGGTGTCTCCTACGAGCAGTACTTC
>TRBV4-2|TRBJ2-3|once|-
CASSQAPTGLTDTQYF
TGTGCCAGCAGCCAAGCCCCGACGGGACTCACAGATACGCAGTATTTT
>TRBV10-3|TRBJ2-5|-|TRBD2
CAISDQTHFSGRLETQYF
TGTGCCATCAGTGATCAAACCCACTTTAGCGGGAGGTTAGAGACCCAGTACTTC
>TRBV28|TRBJ1-5|-|-
CASSPYSSNQPQHF
TGTGCCAGCAGTCCTTACAGTAGCAATCAGCCCCAGCATTTT